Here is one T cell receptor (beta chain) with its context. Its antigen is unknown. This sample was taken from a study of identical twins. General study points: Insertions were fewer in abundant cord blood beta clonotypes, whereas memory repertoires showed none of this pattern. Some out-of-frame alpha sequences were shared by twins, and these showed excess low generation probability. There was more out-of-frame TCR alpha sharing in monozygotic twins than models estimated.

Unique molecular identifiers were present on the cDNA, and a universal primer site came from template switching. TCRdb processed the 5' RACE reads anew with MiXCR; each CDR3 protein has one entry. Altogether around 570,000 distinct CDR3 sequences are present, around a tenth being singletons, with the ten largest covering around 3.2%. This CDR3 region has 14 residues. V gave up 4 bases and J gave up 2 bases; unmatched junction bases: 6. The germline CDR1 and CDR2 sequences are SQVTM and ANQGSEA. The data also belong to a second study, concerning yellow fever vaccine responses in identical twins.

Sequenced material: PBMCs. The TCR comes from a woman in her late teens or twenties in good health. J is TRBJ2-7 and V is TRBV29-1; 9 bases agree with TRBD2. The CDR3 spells CSVVDSGSTYEQYF. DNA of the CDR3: TGCAGCGTTGTAGATAGCGGGAGCACCTACGAGCAGTACTTC.